This passage covers 11 T cell receptor beta chains from one sample sequenced in a study of vaccination effects on CD4 cells after COVID-19. No cognate antigen is known for these TCRs. The data were produced by immunoSEQ multiplex PCR, yet TCRdb's version contains in-frame clones alone and is incomplete. The table shows around 41,000 clones, with roughly 79% occurring only once. Before sequencing, viral peptide pools were used by the ViraFEST assay to expand antigen-specific CD4+ T cells. Isolating CD4+ T cells followed around nine days of culture. No vaccinee had earlier SARS-CoV-2 infection, and nucleocapsid antibodies were negative. Here the sequenced sample was CD4+ T cells from PBMCs cultured with SARS-CoV-2 spike peptides, taken before COVID-19 vaccination. These receptor sequences come from a human donor who received a COVID-19 vaccine.

This rearrangement joins TRBV24-1 to TRBJ2-5, with TRBD2 as a possible D gene (6 bases). V was cut by 9 bases and J by 1 base, with 17 bases left in between. The CDR3 totals 15 residues. Germline V CDR1 and CDR2: KGHDR, SFDVKD. CDR3 DNA: TGTGCCACCGGGGGGACTGCCGGCCCCCAAGAGACCCAGTACTTC. Translating gives CATGGTAGPQETQYF.

Only a few counts were recorded for this clone. The chain combines TRBV19 with TRBJ1-6; no clear D gene. Germline lookup yields CDR1 LNHDA and CDR2 SQIVND (reference sequence). V lost 9 bases to trimming and J lost 0 bases, with 12 bases between them. CDR3 length: 15 residues. Written as DNA, the CDR3 is TGTGCCAGCACGAGGATAGGCTCCTATAATTCACCCCTCCACTTT. It is translated as CASTRIGSYNSPLHF. The full variable domain, with the rest looked up from reference TRBV19 and TRBJ1-6, is DGGITQSPKYLFRKEGQNVTLSCEQNLNHDAMYWYRQDPGQGLRLIYYSQIVNDFQKGDIAEGYSVSREKKESFPLTVTSAQKNPTAFYLCASTRIGSYNSPLHFGNGTRLTVT.

This clone was counted a few times. The genes are TRBV7-8 and TRBJ1-6, with a weak D call TRBD1 (5 bases). Germline V gene sequence: CDR1 SGHVS, CDR2 FQNEAQ. The CDR3 length is 14 residues. V gave up 5 bases and J gave up 7 bases, with 12 bases separating them. This CDR3 is CASSARQYNSPLHF. The CDR3 DNA sequence: TGTGCCAGCAGCGCCCGACAGTACAATTCACCCCTCCACTTT. Complete variable domain (other parts from reference TRBV7-8 and TRBJ1-6): GAGVSQSPRYKVAKRGQDVALRCDPISGHVSLFWYQQALGQGPEFLTYFQNEAQLDKSGLPSDRFFAERPEGSVSTLKIQRTQQEDSAVYLCASSARQYNSPLHFGNGTRLTVT.

This sequence joins TRBV18 and TRBJ2-3, with TRBD2 identical over 7 bases. The junction had 2 bases not matched to a gene; V was cut back by 2 bases and J by 0 bases. The CDR3 contains 15 residues. Per germline, CDR1 KGHSH and CDR2 LQKENI. CDR3 bases: TGTGCCAGCTCACCAAGGCGGGAGAGCACAGATACGCAGTATTTT. Protein sequence: CASSPRRESTDTQYF. Variable domain in full (rest from reference TRBV18 and TRBJ2-3): NAGVMQNPRHLVRRRGQEARLRCSPMKGHSHVYWYRQLPEEGLKFMVYLQKENIIDESGMPKERFSAEFPKEGPSILRIQQVVRGDSAAYFCASSPRRESTDTQYFGPGTRLTVL.

This clone has only a few counts. This chain links TRBV6-5 with TRBJ2-2; no firm D call. V was clipped by 10 bases and J by 3 bases, with 9 bases between them. CDR3 length: 12 amino acids. CDR1 and CDR2 from the germline V gene are MNHEY and SVGAGI. CDR3 nucleotide sequence: TGTGCCACCCTCGTTGACACCGGGGAGCTGTTTTTT. Encoded protein: CATLVDTGELFF.

V usage is TRBV18 and J usage is TRBJ2-3; the D is unclear. V was trimmed by 3 bases and J by 4 bases, leaving 17 bases between them. The CDR3 is 16 amino acids. Per the germline V gene, CDR1 is KGHSH and CDR2 is LQKENI. CDR3 sequence (DNA): TGTGCCAGCTCACCTTCCGGGTCCTCGGCTCCAGATACGCAGTATTTT. Translated: CASSPSGSSAPDTQYF. The entire variable domain, with the rest obtained from reference TRBV18 and TRBJ2-3, is as follows: NAGVMQNPRHLVRRRGQEARLRCSPMKGHSHVYWYRQLPEEGLKFMVYLQKENIIDESGMPKERFSAEFPKEGPSILRIQQVVRGDSAAYFCASSPSGSSAPDTQYFGPGTRLTVL.

The chain is built from TRBV7-2 and TRBJ1-2, with 9 bases aligning to TRBD1. Germline V CDR1 and CDR2: SGHTA, FQGNSA. J was trimmed by 2 bases and V by 4 bases; bases with no gene match: 2. The CDR3 loop spans 14 amino acids. CDR3 bases: TGTGCCAGCAGCTCTGGACAGGGGAACTATGGCTACACCTTC. It translates to CASSSGQGNYGYTF.

This sequence joins TRBV4-1 and TRBJ2-2; no clear D. CDR1 and CDR2 (germline): MGHRA, YSYEKL. The CDR3 runs to 13 residues. Trimming removed 1 base at V and 6 bases at J, with 6 bases between. The CDR3 here is CASSQGAAGELFF. CDR3 in DNA: TGCGCCAGCAGCCAAGGGGCCGCCGGGGAGCTGTTTTTT.

The genes are TRBV19 and TRBJ2-1; D is unclear. The CDR3 is 13 amino acids. Looked up from germline, CDR1 is LNHDA and CDR2 is SQIVND (reference sequence). V gave up 6 bases and J gave up 5 bases, with 11 bases separating them. The CDR3 loop reads CASSPAWNNEQFF. Here the CDR3 DNA reads TGTGCCAGTAGCCCCGCTTGGAACAATGAGCAGTTCTTC.

The V and J genes are TRBV7-2 and TRBJ1-2, with D tentatively TRBD1 (6 bases). This CDR3 is 14 amino acids long. V was clipped by 3 bases and J by 8 bases, with 16 bases between them. Germline CDR1 is SGHTA and CDR2 is FQGNSA. CDR3 sequence: CASSFSTGIKGYTF. DNA of the CDR3: TGTGCCAGCAGCTTTTCTACAGGGATCAAGGGCTACACCTTC.

The chain links TRBV2 to TRBJ2-5; TRBD2 matches at 9 bases. Germline V lookup: CDR1 SNHLY, CDR2 FYNNEI. J gave up 4 bases and V 3 bases, and 6 bases lay outside the gene matches. The CDR3 is made up of 15 amino acids. Here the CDR3 reads CASSDSAGGGETQYF. DNA for the CDR3: TGTGCCAGCAGTGATTCAGCGGGGGGCGGAGAGACCCAGTACTTC.